The next 10 T cell receptor beta chains were all read from a single sample in a study of shared clonotypes between healthy human individuals. Assay: immunoSEQ multiplex PCR; the TCRdb copy retains only in-frame clones and omits some. This table holds approximately 2.1 million clones, 80% to 95% found once. Sequencing was performed on naive CD4+ T cells from PBMCs. The sample's subset: CD45RA+ positively selected. The receptors here all came from a man between 18 and 29 years old in good health. Some clones in this sample may be carry-over from other donors' samples.

This clone was recorded only once. The rearrangement links TRBV5-5 to TRBJ2-7; either TRBD1 or TRBD2 may supply D (5 bases each). V gave up 4 bases and J gave up 6 bases, with 23 bases separating them. The CDR3 has 16 amino acids. CDR1 and CDR2 from the germline V gene are SGHKS and YYEKEE (reference sequence). Written as DNA, the CDR3 is TGTGCCAGCAGCCTCGGATCGAGGGGTTTGCAAACCGAGCAGTACTTC. Amino acids: CASSLGSRGLQTEQYF.

The chain uses TRBV7-9 and TRBJ2-7; unclear D gene. The CDR3 runs to 12 residues. V was clipped by 4 bases and J by 3 bases, with 7 bases between them. The germline gives CDR1 SEHNR, CDR2 FQNEAQ (reference sequence). Here the CDR3 reads CASSSSGYEQYF. As DNA, the CDR3 is TGTGCCAGCAGCTCGTCGGGCTACGAGCAGTACTTC.

With respect to this clone: The sample holds other DNA sequences that translate to the same CDR3. The chain has TRBV20-1 and TRBJ2-6, with D uncertain. Germline assignment: CDR1 DFQATT and CDR2 SNEGSKA (reference sequence). CDR3 length: 11 residues. V lost 7 bases and J lost 0, with 1 base in between. CDR3: CSVSGANVLTF. As DNA, the CDR3 is TGCAGTGTCTCTGGGGCCAACGTCCTGACTTTC.

The rearrangement links TRBV5-4 to TRBJ1-3; D remains unclear. The V end was cut by 0 bases, the J end by 0 bases, with 7 bases between. The CDR3 contains 15 residues. Per germline, CDR1 SGHNT and CDR2 YYREEE (reference sequence). The CDR3 sequence is CASSLGSGSGNTIYF. CDR3 bases: TGTGCCAGCAGCTTGGGGTCAGGCTCTGGAAACACCATATATTTT.

This clone was seen only a few times. The chain recombines TRBV2 with TRBJ1-1, with no clear D. V dropped 3 bases and J dropped 5 bases, with 16 bases sitting between them. CDR1 SNHLY and CDR2 FYNNEI come from the germline V gene. The CDR3 is 15 amino acids. CDR3 protein: CASSDSPAGGTEAFF. The CDR3 nucleotides read TGTGCCAGCAGTGATAGTCCGGCCGGAGGGACTGAAGCTTTCTTT.

The genes are TRBV2 and TRBJ2-5; D call uncertain. This CDR3 spans 13 amino acids. The germline CDR1 and CDR2 sequences are SNHLY and FYNNEI. Between the trimmed V and J ends, which lost 1 base and 4 bases, there was a span of 7 bases. CDR3 loop: CASSEVRRETQYF. CDR3 DNA: TGTGCCAGCAGTGAAGTGAGACGAGAGACCCAGTACTTC.

Regarding this clone: The same CDR3 is also encoded by other DNA sequences in this sample. The chain is built from TRBV27 and TRBJ1-5; maybe TRBD1 (5 bases). V was cut by 3 bases and J by 6 bases, with 9 bases left in between. The CDR3 runs to 13 residues. Germline V gene lookup returns CDR1 MNHEY and CDR2 SMNVEV (reference sequence). CDR3 sequence (DNA): TGTGCCAGCAGTTTGCAGGGCGGTCAGCCCCAGCATTTT. Residues: CASSLQGGQPQHF.

This clone was detected once. The V call is TRBV30, the J call TRBJ2-5; D may correspond to TRBD1 or TRBD2 (5 bases each). The CDR3 is 13 residues long. Germline V CDR1 and CDR2: GTSNPN, SVGIG (reference sequence). V gave up 0 bases and J gave up 7 bases, with 12 bases separating them. The CDR3: CAWSVGQGATQYF. CDR3 DNA sequence: TGTGCCTGGAGTGTAGGGCAGGGAGCGACCCAGTACTTC.

The chain recombines TRBV29-1 with TRBJ2-2; D is perhaps TRBD2 (5 bases). Looked up from germline, CDR1 is SQVTM and CDR2 is ANQGSEA. The CDR3 runs 13 residues. The V gene lost 5 bases and the J gene lost 0 bases, with 7 bases spanning the gap. CDR3 amino acids: CSVPAANTGELFF. In nucleotides, the CDR3 is TGCAGCGTTCCAGCGGCGAACACCGGGGAGCTGTTTTTT.

This clone was picked up one time. The chain joins TRBV30 to TRBJ2-5; 9 nucleotides align to TRBD1. V lost 2 bases, J lost 5 bases, and 9 bases stayed unmatched. This CDR3 region has 15 residues. Germline V lookup: CDR1 GTSNPN, CDR2 SVGIG (reference sequence). In DNA, the CDR3 is TGTGCCTGGAGTCATGGGACAGGGCTAATGGAGACCCAGTACTTC. Its protein is CAWSHGTGLMETQYF.